This TCR beta chain emerged from a study of shared clonotypes between healthy human individuals. Worth noting for this clone: The antigen is undetermined.

Study conclusions and caveats: How much donors shared clonotypes was expected to be affected by sequencing depth.

Naive CD8 cells lacked CD45RO and underwent positive selection for CCR7, leaving out terminally differentiated effector memory CD45RA+ cells. Produced via immunoSEQ multiplex PCR; TCRdb's table is partial and in-frame only. The sample shows about 800,000 clones, 90% to 98% of them seen only once. Sequenced material: naive CD8+ T cells sorted from blood. The receptor comes from a man aged 30 to 45 in good health.

CDR3 amino acids: CASSGGTSGNIYEQYF. The DNA for the CDR3 is TGTGCCAGCAGCGGCGGGACTAGCGGGAATATCTACGAGCAGTACTTC. V is TRBV9 and J is TRBJ2-7, with 13 bases aligning to TRBD2. Unmatched junction bases numbered 6, after V lost 3 bases and J lost 3 bases. The CDR3 is made up of 16 amino acids. CDR1 and CDR2 (germline): SGDLS, YYNGEE. The whole variable domain, remainder taken from reference TRBV9 and TRBJ2-7, is DSGVTQTPKHLITATGQRVTLRCSPRSGDLSVYWYQQSLDQGLQFLIQYYNGEERAKGNILERFSAQQFPDLHSELNLSSLELGDSALYFCASSGGTSGNIYEQYFGPGTRLTVT.